This T cell receptor beta chain was sequenced during a study of blood T cell repertoires in COVID-19. V lost 3 bases and J lost 9, with 9 bases in between. The CDR3 length is 11 residues. CDR1 and CDR2 from the germline V gene are DFQATT and SNEGSKA (reference sequence). Clones were read by immunoSEQ multiplex PCR, and TCRdb kept only the in-frame ones, dropping some. The data hold around 250,000 clones, with about 86% observed a single time. This clonotype was sampled from a man between 60 and 75 years old with acute or convalescent COVID-19. This chain links TRBV20-1 with TRBJ2-1; TRBD2 is a possible D gene (5 bases). The specimen sequenced was peripheral blood. The CDR3 sequence: CSASIAFEQFF. Written as DNA, the CDR3 is TGCAGTGCTAGTATAGCGTTTGAGCAGTTCTTC.